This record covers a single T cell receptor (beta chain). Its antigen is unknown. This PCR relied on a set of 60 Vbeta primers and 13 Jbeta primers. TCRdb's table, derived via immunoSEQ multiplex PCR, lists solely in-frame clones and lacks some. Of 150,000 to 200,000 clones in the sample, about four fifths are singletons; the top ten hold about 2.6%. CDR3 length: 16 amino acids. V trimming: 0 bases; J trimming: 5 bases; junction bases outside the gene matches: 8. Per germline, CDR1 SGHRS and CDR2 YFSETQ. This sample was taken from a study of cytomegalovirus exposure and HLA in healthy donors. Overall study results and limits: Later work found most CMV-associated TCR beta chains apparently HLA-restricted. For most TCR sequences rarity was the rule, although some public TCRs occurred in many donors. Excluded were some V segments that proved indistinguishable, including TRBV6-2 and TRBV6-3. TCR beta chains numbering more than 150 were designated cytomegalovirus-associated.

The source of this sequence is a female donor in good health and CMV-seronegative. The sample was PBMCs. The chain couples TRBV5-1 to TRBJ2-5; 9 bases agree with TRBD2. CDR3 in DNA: TGCGCCAGCAGCTTGGCCGGCGGGGGGGCCCGGGAGACCCAGTACTTC. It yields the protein CASSLAGGGARETQYF.